This T cell receptor beta chain was retrieved from a study of cytomegalovirus exposure and HLA in healthy donors. Findings and limits, study-wide: In the roughly 120 validation repertoires, about 94% of cluster scores exceeded 0, per a later analysis.

Assay used: immunoSEQ multiplex PCR; TCRdb lists only in-frame clones, some missing. The table has about 140,000 clones, about 86% seen once. The CDR3 has 17 amino acids. Regarding this clone: Its antigen remains unknown.

Material for sequencing was PBMCs. The chain links TRBV21-1 to TRBJ2-7; the DNA was not compared with TRBD2, the D call given in the table. TRBV21-1 is deemed a pseudogene. The clonotype comes from a man younger than 35 in good health and CMV-seronegative. The CDR3 DNA is TGTGCCAGCAGCAAAGTAAAGAAGCGGGAACCCGGGGGCGAGCAGTACTTC. Protein product: CASSKVKKREPGGEQYF.